This entry is about one TCR beta chain. This CDR3 comprises 16 residues. The ends were cut back, 4 bases at V and 5 bases at J, with 21 bases in the middle. Germline-derived CDR1 and CDR2 are MDHEN and SYDVKM. This table comes from immunoSEQ multiplex PCR, and its TCRdb copy is limited to in-frame clones, with some not included. The sample holds 70,000 or so clones; 94% are singletons and the top ten take 1.5% to 1.9%. The data derive from a study of cytomegalovirus exposure and HLA in healthy donors. The chain couples TRBV28 to TRBJ2-7, with D perhaps matching TRBD2 (5 bases). Source material: PBMCs. This clonotype was obtained from a man aged 18 to 30 in good health and CMV-seropositive. For the CDR3, the DNA is TGTGCCAGCAGTTCCATCGGGGAAGGGCCAGAGAACGAGCAGTACTTC. Translation: CASSSIGEGPENEQYF. Together with reference TRBV28 and TRBJ2-7, the CDR3 gives the full variable domain: DVKVTQSSRYLVKRTGEKVFLECVQDMDHENMFWYRQDPGLGLRLIYFSYDVKMKEKGDIPEGYSVSREKKERFSLILESASTNQTSMYLCASSSIGEGPENEQYFGPGTRLTVT.